This T cell receptor beta chain was observed in a study of blood T cell repertoires in COVID-19. Study information: Acute-phase and convalescent COVID-19 samples originated in the United States, Italy and Spain.

Trimming cost V 6 bases and J 0 bases, with 8 bases left between them. Germline lookup yields CDR1 SQVTM and CDR2 ANQGSEA. The CDR3 totals 13 residues. Under the authors' procedure: Reference gene primer amplification gave estimated nucleated cell counts. Using immunoSEQ multiplex PCR, the repertoire was profiled, and TCRdb retains in-frame clones only, with some absent. That table gives V, J and clone size, and the DNA gave D and trimming. The data hold some 60,000 clones, with around 81% observed a single time. Enrollment of patients from Seattle took place during active infection, with longitudinal follow-up.

Sequencing used peripheral blood. This chain joins TRBV29-1 and TRBJ1-4; D possibly corresponds to TRBD1 (5 bases). This clonotype originated in a man aged 80 or over with COVID-19, enrolled during active disease. The CDR3 DNA follows: TGCAGCGTGGGGGGGTCAACTAATGAAAAACTGTTTTTT. Protein sequence: CSVGGSTNEKLFF. Together with reference TRBV29-1 and TRBJ1-4, the CDR3 gives the full variable domain: SAVISQKPSRDICQRGTSLTIQCQVDSQVTMMFWYRQQPGQSLTLIATANQGSEATYESGFVIDKFPISRPNLTFSTLTVSNMSPEDSSIYLCSVGGSTNEKLFFGSGTQLSVL.